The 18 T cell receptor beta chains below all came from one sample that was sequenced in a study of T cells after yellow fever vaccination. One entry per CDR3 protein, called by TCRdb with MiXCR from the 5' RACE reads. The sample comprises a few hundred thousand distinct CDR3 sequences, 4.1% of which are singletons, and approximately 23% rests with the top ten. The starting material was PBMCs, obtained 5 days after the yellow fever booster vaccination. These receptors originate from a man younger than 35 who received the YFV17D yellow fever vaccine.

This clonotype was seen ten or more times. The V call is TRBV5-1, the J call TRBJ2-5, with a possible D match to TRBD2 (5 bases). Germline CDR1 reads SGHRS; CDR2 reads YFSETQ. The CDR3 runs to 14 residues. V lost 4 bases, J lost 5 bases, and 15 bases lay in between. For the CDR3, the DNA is TGCGCCAGCAGCCCCCCGAGCGGACTGGAGACCCAGTACTTC. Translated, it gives CASSPPSGLETQYF.

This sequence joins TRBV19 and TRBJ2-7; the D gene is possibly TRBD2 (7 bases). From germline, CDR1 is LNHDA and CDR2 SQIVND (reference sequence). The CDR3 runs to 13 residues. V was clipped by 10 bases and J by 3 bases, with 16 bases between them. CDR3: CATHGGPYYEQYF. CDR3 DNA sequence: TGTGCCACCCACGGGGGGCCCTACTACGAGCAGTACTTC.

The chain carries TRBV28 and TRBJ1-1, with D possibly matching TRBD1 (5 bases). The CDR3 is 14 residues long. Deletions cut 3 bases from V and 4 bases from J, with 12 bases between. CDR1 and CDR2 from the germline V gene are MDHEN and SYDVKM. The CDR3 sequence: CASSLSIGGTEAFF. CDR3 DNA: TGTGCCAGCAGTTTGTCCATTGGGGGCACTGAAGCTTTCTTT. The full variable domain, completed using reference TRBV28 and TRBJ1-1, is DVKVTQSSRYLVKRTGEKVFLECVQDMDHENMFWYRQDPGLGLRLIYFSYDVKMKEKGDIPEGYSVSREKKERFSLILESASTNQTSMYLCASSLSIGGTEAFFGQGTRLTVV.

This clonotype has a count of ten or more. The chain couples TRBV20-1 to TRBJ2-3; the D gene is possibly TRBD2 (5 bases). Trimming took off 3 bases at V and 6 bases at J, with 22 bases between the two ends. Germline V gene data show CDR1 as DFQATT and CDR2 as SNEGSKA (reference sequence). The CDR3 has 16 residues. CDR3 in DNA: TGCAGTGCTAGGGGCTTTCTAGCAAATAGCTCCGATACGCAGTATTTT. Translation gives CSARGFLANSSDTQYF.

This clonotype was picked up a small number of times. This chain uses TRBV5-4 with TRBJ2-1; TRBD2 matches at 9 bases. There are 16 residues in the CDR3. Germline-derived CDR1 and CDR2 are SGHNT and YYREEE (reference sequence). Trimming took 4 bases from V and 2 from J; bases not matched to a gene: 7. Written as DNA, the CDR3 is TGTGCCAGCAGCGGACCGGGACTAGCCACCTACAATGAGCAGTTCTTC. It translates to CASSGPGLATYNEQFF.

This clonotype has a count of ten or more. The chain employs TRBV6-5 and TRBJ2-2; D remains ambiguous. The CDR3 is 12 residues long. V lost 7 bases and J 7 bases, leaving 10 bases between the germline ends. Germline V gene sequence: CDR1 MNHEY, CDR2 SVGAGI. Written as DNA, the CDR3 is TGTGCCAGCACTCCAAATAACGGGGAGCTGTTTTTT. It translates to CASTPNNGELFF.

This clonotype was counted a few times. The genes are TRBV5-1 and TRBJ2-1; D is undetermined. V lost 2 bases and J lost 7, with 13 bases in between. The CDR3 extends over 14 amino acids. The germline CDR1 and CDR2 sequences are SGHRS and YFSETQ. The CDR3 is CASSLVPGGNEQFF. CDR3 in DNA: TGCGCCAGCAGCTTAGTCCCGGGTGGAAATGAGCAGTTCTTC.

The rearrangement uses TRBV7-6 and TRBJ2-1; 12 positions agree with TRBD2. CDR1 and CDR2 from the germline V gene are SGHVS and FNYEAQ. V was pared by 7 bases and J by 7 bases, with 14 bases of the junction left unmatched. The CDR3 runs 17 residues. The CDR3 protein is CASTLASGGAVRNEQFF. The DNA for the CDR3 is TGTGCCAGCACACTGGCTAGCGGGGGGGCCGTAAGGAATGAGCAGTTCTTC.

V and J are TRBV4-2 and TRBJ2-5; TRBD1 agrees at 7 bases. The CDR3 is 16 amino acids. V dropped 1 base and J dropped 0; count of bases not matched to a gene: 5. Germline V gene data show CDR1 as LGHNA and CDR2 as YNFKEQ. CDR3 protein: CASSQVRGLYQETQYF. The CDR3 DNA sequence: TGTGCCAGCAGCCAAGTAAGGGGGCTTTACCAAGAGACCCAGTACTTC.

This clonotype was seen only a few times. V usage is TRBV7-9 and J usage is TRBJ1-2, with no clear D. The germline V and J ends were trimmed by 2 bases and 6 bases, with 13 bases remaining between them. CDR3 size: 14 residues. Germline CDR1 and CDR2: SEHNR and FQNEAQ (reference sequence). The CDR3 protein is CASSLLALPNGYTF. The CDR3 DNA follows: TGTGCCAGCAGCTTATTAGCCCTCCCGAATGGCTACACCTTC.

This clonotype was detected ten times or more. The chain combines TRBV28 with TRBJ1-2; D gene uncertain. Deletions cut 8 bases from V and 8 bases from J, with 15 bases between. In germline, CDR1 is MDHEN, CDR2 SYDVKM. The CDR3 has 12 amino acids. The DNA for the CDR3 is TGTGCCAGCTTTGGGCTGGTTGGGGGCTACACCTTC. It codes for CASFGLVGGYTF.

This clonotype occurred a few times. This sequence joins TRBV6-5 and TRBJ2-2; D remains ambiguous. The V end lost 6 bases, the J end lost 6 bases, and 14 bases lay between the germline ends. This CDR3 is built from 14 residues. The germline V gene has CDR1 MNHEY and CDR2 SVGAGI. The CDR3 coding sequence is TGTGCCAGCAGCCCAGGTCCCTACGCCGGGGAGCTGTTTTTT. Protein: CASSPGPYAGELFF.

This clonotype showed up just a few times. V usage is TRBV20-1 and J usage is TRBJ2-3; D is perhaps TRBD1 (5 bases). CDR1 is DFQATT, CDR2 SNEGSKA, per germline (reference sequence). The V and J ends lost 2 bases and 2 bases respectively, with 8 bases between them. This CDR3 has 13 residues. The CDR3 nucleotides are TGCAGTGCTAGACGGACACACACAGATACGCAGTATTTT. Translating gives CSARRTHTDTQYF.

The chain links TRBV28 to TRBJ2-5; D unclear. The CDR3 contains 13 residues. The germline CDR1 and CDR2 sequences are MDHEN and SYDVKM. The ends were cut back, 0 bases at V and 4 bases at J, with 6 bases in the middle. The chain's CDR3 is CASSLWIGETQYF. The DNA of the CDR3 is TGTGCCAGCAGTTTATGGATAGGAGAGACCCAGTACTTC.

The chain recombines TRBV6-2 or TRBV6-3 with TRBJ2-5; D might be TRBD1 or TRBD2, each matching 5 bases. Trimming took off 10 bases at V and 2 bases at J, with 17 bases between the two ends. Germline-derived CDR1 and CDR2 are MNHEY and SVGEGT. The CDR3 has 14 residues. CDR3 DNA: TGTGCCACCGAGGGGCAAACGGAACAAGAGACCCAGTACTTC. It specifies CATEGQTEQETQYF.

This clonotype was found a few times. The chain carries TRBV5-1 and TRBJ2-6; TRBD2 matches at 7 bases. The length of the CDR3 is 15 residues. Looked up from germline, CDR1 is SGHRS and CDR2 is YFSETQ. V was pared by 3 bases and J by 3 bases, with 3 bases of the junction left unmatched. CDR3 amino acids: CASSSGGDGANVLTF. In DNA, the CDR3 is TGCGCCAGCAGCTCTGGGGGGGATGGGGCCAACGTCCTGACTTTC.

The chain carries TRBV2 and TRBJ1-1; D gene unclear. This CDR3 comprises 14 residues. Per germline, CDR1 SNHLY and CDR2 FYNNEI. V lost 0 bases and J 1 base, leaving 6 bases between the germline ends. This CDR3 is CASSEAEANTEAFF. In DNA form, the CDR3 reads TGTGCCAGCAGTGAAGCGGAAGCGAACACTGAAGCTTTCTTT.

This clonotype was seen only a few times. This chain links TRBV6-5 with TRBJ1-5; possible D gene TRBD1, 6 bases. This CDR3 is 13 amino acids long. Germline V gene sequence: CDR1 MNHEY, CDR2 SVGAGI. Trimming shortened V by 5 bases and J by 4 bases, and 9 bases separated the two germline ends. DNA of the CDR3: TGTGCCAGCAGTACAGGGCGTAATCAGCCCCAGCATTTT. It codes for CASSTGRNQPQHF.